Listed below are T cell receptor beta chains from one sample, sequenced in a study of cytotoxic CD8 clonotypes in ibrutinib-treated CLL. Data came from immunoSEQ multiplex PCR; TCRdb stores just in-frame clones and leaves some out. The sample records hundreds of thousands of clones, more than 65% being singletons. This sample comprised PBMCs, obtained before ibrutinib treatment. These receptors originate from a human donor with chronic lymphocytic leukemia. Each CDR3 is given with its conserved first and last residue. Fields, in order: clone size, D gene, CDR3 length, V gene, J gene, CDR3 protein, CDR3 DNA. A D gene is named only where the DNA matches it firmly. Some rows mark clone size as missing; the rest say once, few, many or name a class of expanded clone.

NA,TRBD1,16,TRBV15,TRBJ2-7,CATSRVFPGQGDEQYF,TGTGCCACCAGCAGAGTTTTTCCGGGACAGGGAGACGAGCAGTACTTC
NA,NA,14,TRBV7-2,TRBJ2-7,CASSATRDYYEQYF,TGTGCCAGCAGCGCCACTAGGGATTACTACGAGCAGTACTTC
NA,TRBD2,15,TRBV5-4,TRBJ2-1,CASSLAAGVYNEQFF,TGTGCCAGCAGCTTGGCTGCGGGAGTCTACAATGAGCAGTTCTTC
NA,NA,14,TRBV4-3,TRBJ2-7,CASSQDPYSYEQYF,TGCGCCAGCAGCCAAGACCCATACTCCTACGAGCAGTACTTC
NA,NA,16,TRBV11-3,TRBJ2-2,CASSPGGNVNTGELFF,TGTGCCAGCAGCCCCGGGGGTAACGTTAACACCGGGGAGCTGTTTTTT
NA,NA,15,TRBV11-1,TRBJ2-1,CASSLHGRGSDEQFF,TGTGCCAGCAGCTTACACGGGCGGGGTTCGGATGAGCAGTTCTTC
NA,NA,13,TRBV30,TRBJ1-3,CAWSSRPGNTIYF,TGTGCCTGGAGTAGTCGACCTGGAAACACCATATATTTT
NA,NA,13,TRBV9,TRBJ1-5,CASSGTGNQPQHF,TGTGCCAGCAGCGGGACGGGCAATCAGCCCCAGCATTTT
NA,NA,14,TRBV6-1,TRBJ2-7,CASSVAGLSYEQYF,TGTGCCAGCAGTGTAGCAGGGCTCTCCTACGAGCAGTACTTC
NA,NA,12,TRBV2,TRBJ1-2,CASSAGIYGYTF,TGTGCCAGCAGCGCAGGAATCTATGGCTACACCTTC
NA,TRBD1,11,TRBV29-1,TRBJ2-7,CSVGQAYEQYF,TGCAGCGTCGGACAGGCCTACGAGCAGTACTTC
NA,NA,15,TRBV7-3,TRBJ2-1,CASSFTSTVGSEQFF,TGTGCCAGCAGCTTCACCTCAACGGTCGGGAGTGAGCAGTTCTTC
NA,TRBD2,16,TRBV5-5,TRBJ2-2,CASSPTPSGNTGELFF,TGTGCCAGCAGCCCGACACCTAGCGGAAACACCGGGGAGCTGTTTTTT
NA,NA,13,TRBV29-1,TRBJ2-7,CSVETGISYEQYF,TGCAGCGTTGAAACCGGCATCTCCTACGAGCAGTACTTC
NA,NA,12,TRBV2,TRBJ2-3,CASGLGTDTQYF,TGTGCCAGCGGGTTAGGGACAGATACGCAGTATTTT
NA,TRBD2,14,TRBV5-1,TRBJ2-3,CASSLGRELDTQYF,TGCGCCAGCAGCTTGGGGCGGGAGCTAGATACGCAGTATTTT
NA,TRBD1,16,TRBV13,TRBJ1-1,CASSLALRQGDTEAFF,TGTGCCAGCAGCTTAGCCCTTCGACAGGGAGACACTGAAGCTTTCTTT
NA,TRBD1,12,TRBV30,TRBJ1-1,CAGDRSNTEAFF,TGTGCCGGGGACAGGTCGAACACTGAAGCTTTCTTT
NA,TRBD2,18,TRBV4-2,TRBJ2-7,CASSQDWASGSIAYEQYF,TGTGCCAGCAGCCAAGATTGGGCTAGCGGGAGTATCGCCTACGAGCAGTACTTC
NA,NA,13,TRBV5-1,TRBJ2-7,CASSGGPRLEQYF,TGCGCCAGCAGCGGCGGACCTAGGTTAGAGCAGTACTTC
NA,NA,16,TRBV6-6,TRBJ2-1,CASSWTSSSSYNEQFF,TGTGCCAGCAGTTGGACCAGTTCGAGCTCCTACAATGAGCAGTTCTTC
NA,NA,14,TRBV7-2,TRBJ2-2,CASSYRSWAGELFF,TGTGCCAGCAGCTACCGGTCCTGGGCGGGGGAGCTGTTTTTT
once,NA,14,TRBV25-1,TRBJ2-2,CASSDRVNTGELFF,TGTGCCAGCAGTGATAGGGTAAACACCGGGGAGCTGTTTTTT
NA,NA,15,TRBV30,TRBJ1-5,CAWTPRWQGGQPQHF,TGTGCCTGGACCCCAAGGTGGCAGGGAGGACAGCCCCAGCATTTT
NA,NA,16,TRBV4-1,TRBJ1-2,CASSQPIPGSDYGYTF,TGCGCCAGCAGCCAACCCATCCCGGGATCAGACTATGGCTACACCTTC
many,NA,13,TRBV11-2,TRBJ1-1,CASSLGGNTEAFF,TGTGCCAGCAGCTTAGGGGGGAACACTGAAGCTTTCTTT